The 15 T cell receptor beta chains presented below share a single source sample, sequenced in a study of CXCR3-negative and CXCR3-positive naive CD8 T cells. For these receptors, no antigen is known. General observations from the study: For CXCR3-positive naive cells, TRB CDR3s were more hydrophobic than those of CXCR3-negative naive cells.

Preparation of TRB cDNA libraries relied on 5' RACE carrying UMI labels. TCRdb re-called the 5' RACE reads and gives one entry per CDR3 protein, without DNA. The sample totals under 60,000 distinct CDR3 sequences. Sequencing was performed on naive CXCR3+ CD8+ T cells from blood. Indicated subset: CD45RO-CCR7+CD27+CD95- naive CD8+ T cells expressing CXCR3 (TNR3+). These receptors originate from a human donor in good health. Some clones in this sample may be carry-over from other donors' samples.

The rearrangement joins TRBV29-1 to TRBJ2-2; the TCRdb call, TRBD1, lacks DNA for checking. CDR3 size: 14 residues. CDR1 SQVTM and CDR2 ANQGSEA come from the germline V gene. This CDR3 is CSVGQGANTGELFF.

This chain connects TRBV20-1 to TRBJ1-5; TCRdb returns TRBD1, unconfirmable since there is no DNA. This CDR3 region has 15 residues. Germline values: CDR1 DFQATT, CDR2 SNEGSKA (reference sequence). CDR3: CSAWAYGVGNQPQHF.

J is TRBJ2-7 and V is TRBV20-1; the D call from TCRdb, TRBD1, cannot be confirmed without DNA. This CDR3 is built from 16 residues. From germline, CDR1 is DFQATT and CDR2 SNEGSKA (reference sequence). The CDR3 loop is CSAIGSLAGGRYEQYF.

The CDR3: CASRGRDSMNTEAFF. The rearrangement joins TRBV11-2 to TRBJ1-1; the D call from TCRdb, TRBD1, cannot be confirmed without DNA. The germline V gene encodes CDR1 SGHAT and CDR2 FQNNGV. The CDR3 runs to 15 residues.

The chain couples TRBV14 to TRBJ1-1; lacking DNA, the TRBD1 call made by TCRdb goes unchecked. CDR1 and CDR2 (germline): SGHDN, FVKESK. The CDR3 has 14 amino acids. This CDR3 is CASSQHGGKAEAFF.

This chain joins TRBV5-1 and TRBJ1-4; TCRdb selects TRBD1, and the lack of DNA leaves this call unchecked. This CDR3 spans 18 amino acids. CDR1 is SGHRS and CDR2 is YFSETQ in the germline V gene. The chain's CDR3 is CASSLFQGITATNEKLFF.

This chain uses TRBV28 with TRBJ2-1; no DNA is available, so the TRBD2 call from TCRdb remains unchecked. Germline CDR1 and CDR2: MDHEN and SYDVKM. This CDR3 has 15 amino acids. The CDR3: CASSILAKTYNEQFF.

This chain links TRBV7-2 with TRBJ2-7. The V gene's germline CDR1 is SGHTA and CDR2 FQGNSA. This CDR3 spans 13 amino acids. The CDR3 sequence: CASRFGYSYEQYF. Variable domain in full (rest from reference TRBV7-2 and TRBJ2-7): GAGVSQSPSNKVTEKGKDVELRCDPISGHTALYWYRQSLGQGLEFLIYFQGNSAPDKSGLPSDRFSAERTGGSVSTLTIQRTQQEDSAVYLCASRFGYSYEQYFGPGTRLTVT.

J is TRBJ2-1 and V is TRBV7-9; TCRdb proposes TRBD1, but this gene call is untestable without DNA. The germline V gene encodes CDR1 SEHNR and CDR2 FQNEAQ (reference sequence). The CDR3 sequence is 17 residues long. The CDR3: CASSLLYGDRVYNEQFF.

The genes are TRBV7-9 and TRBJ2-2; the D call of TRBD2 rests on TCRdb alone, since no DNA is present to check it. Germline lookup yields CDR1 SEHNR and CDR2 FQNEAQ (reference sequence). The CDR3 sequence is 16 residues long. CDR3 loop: CASSLVGGGSVGELFF.

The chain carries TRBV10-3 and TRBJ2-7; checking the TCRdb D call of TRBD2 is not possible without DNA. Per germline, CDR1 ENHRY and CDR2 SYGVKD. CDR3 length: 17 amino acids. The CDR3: CAISELAGGPLGYEQYF.

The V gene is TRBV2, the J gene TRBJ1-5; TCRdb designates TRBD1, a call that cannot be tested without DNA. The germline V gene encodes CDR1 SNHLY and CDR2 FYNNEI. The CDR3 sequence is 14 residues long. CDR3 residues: CASSSTGGEQPQHF.

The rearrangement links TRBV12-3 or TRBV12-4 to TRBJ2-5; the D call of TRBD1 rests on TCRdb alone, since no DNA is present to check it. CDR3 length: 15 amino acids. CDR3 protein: CASTPGGGIQETQYF.

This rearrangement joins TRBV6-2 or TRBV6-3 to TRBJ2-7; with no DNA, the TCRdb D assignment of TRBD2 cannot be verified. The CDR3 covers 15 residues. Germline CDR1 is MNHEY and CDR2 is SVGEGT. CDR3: CASSYRLAGGNEQYF.

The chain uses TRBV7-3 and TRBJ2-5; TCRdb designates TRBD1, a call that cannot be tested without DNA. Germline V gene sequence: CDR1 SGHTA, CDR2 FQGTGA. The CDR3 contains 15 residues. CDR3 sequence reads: CASSWVQGEMATQYF.